The sequence of this T cell receptor beta chain was determined in a study of shared clonotypes between healthy human individuals. Findings of the study overall: Rarefaction gave evidence that sorted-subset sequencing remained incomplete despite large depth.

As for this clone: Antigen specificity is unknown.

TCRdb's table, derived via immunoSEQ multiplex PCR, lists solely in-frame clones and lacks some. The sample yields 1,500,000 or so clones, 96% seen once. Germline-derived CDR1 and CDR2 are MNHEY and SMNVEV (reference sequence). Trimming at V came to 3 bases and at J to 2 bases, leaving 3 bases not matched to a gene. The CDR3 length is 14 residues. The study drew all its donors from Caucasian adults living in Nashville, Tennessee. The clonotype originates from a young man in good health. This chain links TRBV27 with TRBJ2-7, with 8 nucleotides matching TRBD2. Sequences were obtained from naive CD4+ T cells sorted from blood. The subset was: CD45RA+ positively selected. Written as DNA, the CDR3 is TGTGCCAGCAGTTTTTGGACTAGCACCTACGAGCAGTACTTC. Translated: CASSFWTSTYEQYF.